This T cell receptor beta chain was retrieved from a study of T cells in Graves' hyperthyroidism and ophthalmopathy. Trimming pared 8 bases from V and 4 bases from J, leaving 15 bases between. The CDR3 contains 13 residues. CDR1 is SGHTA, CDR2 FQGTGA, per germline. Amplified TCR beta CDR3 regions derived from RNA transcripts. HTBI primers were used for first-round RT-PCR of the TCR CDR3. TCRdb passed the multiplex PCR reads through MiXCR, listing each CDR3 protein once. The table includes nearly 750,000 distinct CDR3 sequences, about a third detected once. This clonotype was obtained from a woman aged 40 to 50 with Graves' hyperthyroidism. The chain uses TRBV7-3 and TRBJ2-7, with no clear D. The specimen was blood. CDR3 residues: CASGLADRYEQYF. For the CDR3, the DNA is TGTGCCAGCGGCCTGGCCGATCGGTACGAGCAGTACTTC.